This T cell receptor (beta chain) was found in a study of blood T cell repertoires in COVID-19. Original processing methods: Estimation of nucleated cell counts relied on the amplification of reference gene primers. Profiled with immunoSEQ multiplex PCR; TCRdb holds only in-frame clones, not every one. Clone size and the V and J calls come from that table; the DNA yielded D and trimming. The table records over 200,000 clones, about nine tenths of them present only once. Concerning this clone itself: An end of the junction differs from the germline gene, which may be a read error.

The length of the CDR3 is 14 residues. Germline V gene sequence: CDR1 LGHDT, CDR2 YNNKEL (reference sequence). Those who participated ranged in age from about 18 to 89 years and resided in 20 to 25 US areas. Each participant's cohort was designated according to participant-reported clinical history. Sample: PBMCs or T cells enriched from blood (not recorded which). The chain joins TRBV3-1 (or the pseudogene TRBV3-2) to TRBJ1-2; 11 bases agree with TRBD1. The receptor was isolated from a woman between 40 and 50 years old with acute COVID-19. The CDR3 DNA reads TGTGCCAGCAGCCAAGCCCGGGACAGGGGGACGTGTATATTC. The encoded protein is CASSQARDRGTCIF.